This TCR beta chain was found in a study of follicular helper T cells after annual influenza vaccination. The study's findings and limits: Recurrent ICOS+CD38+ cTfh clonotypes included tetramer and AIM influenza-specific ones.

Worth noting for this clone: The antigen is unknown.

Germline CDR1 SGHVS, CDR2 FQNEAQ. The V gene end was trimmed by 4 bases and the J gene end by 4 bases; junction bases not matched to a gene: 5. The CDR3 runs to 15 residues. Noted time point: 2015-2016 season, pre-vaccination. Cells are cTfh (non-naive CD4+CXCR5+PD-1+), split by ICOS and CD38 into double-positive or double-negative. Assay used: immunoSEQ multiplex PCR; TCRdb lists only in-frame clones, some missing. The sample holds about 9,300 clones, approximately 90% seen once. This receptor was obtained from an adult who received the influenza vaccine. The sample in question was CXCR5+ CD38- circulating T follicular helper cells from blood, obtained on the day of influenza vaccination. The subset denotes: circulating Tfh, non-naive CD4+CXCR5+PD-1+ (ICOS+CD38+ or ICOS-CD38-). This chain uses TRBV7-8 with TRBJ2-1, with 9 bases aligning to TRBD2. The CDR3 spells CASSSIAGVYNEQFF. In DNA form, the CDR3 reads TGTGCCAGCAGCTCCATAGCGGGGGTATACAATGAGCAGTTCTTC.